Below, 18 T cell receptor beta chains from the same sample are listed, as sequenced in a study of T cells in Graves' hyperthyroidism and ophthalmopathy. Amplified regions were TCR beta CDR3 sequences from RNA transcripts. The TCR CDR3 was amplified in a first-round RT-PCR using the HTBI primer set. TCRdb called the multiplex PCR reads again in MiXCR, with one record for every CDR3 protein. This sample has approximately 640,000 distinct CDR3 sequences, with roughly 46% found just once. The specimen sequenced was peripheral blood or thyroid tissue (not recorded which). The receptors come from an adult man with Graves' disease, either hyperthyroidism or ophthalmopathy (not recorded which).

The chain is built from TRBV12-3 or TRBV12-4 and TRBJ1-2; the match to TRBD1 covers 12 bases. V gave up 8 bases and J gave up 6 bases; unmatched junction bases: 4. The CDR3 contains 13 residues. CDR3: CASSRDRGHGYTF. The CDR3 DNA sequence: TGTGCCAGCTCGCGGGACAGGGGGCATGGCTACACCTTC.

CDR3 nucleotide sequence: TGTGCCAGCAGACCGTCGGGGGCGAACTATGGCTACACCTTC. Translation: CASRPSGANYGYTF. The chain carries TRBV12-3 or TRBV12-4 and TRBJ1-2; D perhaps matches TRBD1 (6 bases). V lost 6 bases, J lost 2 bases, and 13 bases lay in between. The CDR3 loop spans 14 amino acids.

There are a few counts of this clonotype. This clone may be a read error of a much larger clone one base away. V and J are TRBV7-2 and TRBJ1-2; no definite D call. The CDR3 consists of 11 residues. V lost 5 bases and J 13 bases, leaving 14 bases between the germline ends. Looked up from germline, CDR1 is SGHTA and CDR2 is FQGNSA. In DNA form, the CDR3 reads TGTGCCAGCAGCACCCGACTGGCCAGCACCTTC. Protein sequence: CASSTRLASTF. Full variable domain (rest looked up from reference TRBV7-2 and TRBJ1-2): GAGVSQSPSNKVTEKGKDVELRCDPISGHTALYWYRQSLGQGLEFLIYFQGNSAPDKSGLPSDRFSAERTGGSVSTLTIQRTQQEDSAVYLCASSTRLASTFGSGTRLTVV.

The rearrangement uses TRBV5-5 and TRBJ1-2; D gene unclear. The CDR3 spans 14 residues. The V end lost 5 bases, the J end lost 6 bases, and 17 bases lay between the germline ends. Looked up from germline, CDR1 is SGHKS and CDR2 is YYEKEE (reference sequence). The CDR3 here is CASSFSLYPDGYTF. In nucleotides, the CDR3 is TGTGCCAGCAGTTTTTCCCTCTACCCAGATGGCTACACCTTC.

Comments on this clonotype: It may be a read error: a sequence one base away is much more abundant. J is TRBJ2-7 and V is TRBV20-1; 8 bases agree with TRBD1. This CDR3 spans 13 amino acids. CDR1 DFQATT and CDR2 SNEGSKA come from the germline V gene (reference sequence). J gave up 3 bases and V 5 bases, and 6 bases lay outside the gene matches. CDR3: CSAPTGADYEQYF. The CDR3 coding sequence is TGCAGTGCTCCGACAGGGGCTGACTACGAGCAGTACTTC.

This clonotype occurred many times. The gene calls are TRBV29-1 and TRBJ1-1; D remains unclear. This CDR3 is 10 amino acids long. V was clipped by 3 bases and J by 9 bases, with 8 bases between them. The germline V gene has CDR1 SQVTM and CDR2 ANQGSEA. The DNA for the CDR3 is TGCAGCGTTGACGAGGCTAAAGCTTTCTTT. Protein product: CSVDEAKAFF.

This clonotype was seen a handful of times. The chain joins TRBV6-5 to TRBJ2-7; the match to TRBD2 covers 8 bases. The V and J ends lost 0 bases and 3 bases, in that order; junction bases with no gene match: 4. Germline-derived CDR1 and CDR2 are MNHEY and SVGAGI. The CDR3 spans 15 residues. The CDR3 spells CASSYSSGGGYEQYF. CDR3 DNA sequence: TGTGCCAGCAGTTACTCGAGCGGGGGAGGCTACGAGCAGTACTTC.

The CDR3 DNA follows: TGCAGCGTTTCGACTAGCGGGTCGACAGATACGCAGTATTTT. Residues: CSVSTSGSTDTQYF. The chain joins TRBV29-1 to TRBJ2-3, with 10 nucleotides matching TRBD2. Germline lookup yields CDR1 SQVTM and CDR2 ANQGSEA. The CDR3 length is 14 residues. V shed 5 bases and J 3 bases; nucleotides not matched to a gene: 5.

This clonotype appeared many times. The V and J genes are TRBV20-1 and TRBJ1-5, with D possibly being TRBD1 (5 bases). CDR3 length equals 11 residues. The V end was cut by 7 bases, the J end by 4 bases, with 8 bases between. The germline V gene has CDR1 DFQATT and CDR2 SNEGSKA (reference sequence). Here the CDR3 DNA reads TGCAGTGGCGGGGGTAATCAGCCCCAGCATTTT. Its translation: CSGGGNQPQHF.

V and J are TRBV7-6 and TRBJ2-6, with D tentatively TRBD1 (5 bases). The CDR3 consists of 16 residues. Germline CDR1 is SGHVS and CDR2 is FNYEAQ. V lost 2 bases and J lost 0, with 8 bases in between. CDR3 sequence (DNA): TGTGCCAGCAGCTTACCCACAGGCTCTGGGGCCAACGTCCTGACTTTC. The encoded protein is CASSLPTGSGANVLTF. The full variable domain, rest sourced from reference TRBV7-6 and TRBJ2-6, is GAGVSQSPRYKVTKRGQDVALRCDPISGHVSLYWYRQALGQGPEFLTYFNYEAQQDKSGLPNDRFSAERPEGSISTLTIQRTEQRDSAMYRCASSLPTGSGANVLTFGAGSRLTVL.

V is TRBV7-2 and J is TRBJ1-3; a possible D gene is TRBD1 (6 bases). The CDR3 covers 16 residues. V was clipped by 1 base and J by 4 bases, with 14 bases between them. Germline lookup yields CDR1 SGHTA and CDR2 FQGNSA. CDR3 loop: CASSLGPTGIGNTIYF. CDR3 nucleotides: TGTGCCAGCAGCTTAGGGCCTACAGGGATCGGAAACACCATATATTTT.

The sample holds a few counts of this clonotype. The J gene is TRBJ2-2, the V gene TRBV7-9; the match to TRBD2 covers 11 bases. CDR3 length: 19 residues. After removal of 5 bases from V and 1 base from J, the junction contained 12 bases not matched to a gene. Germline V gene sequence: CDR1 SEHNR, CDR2 FQNEAQ (reference sequence). This chain's CDR3 is CASSQRLAGGGRNTGELFF. CDR3 nucleotides: TGTGCCAGCAGCCAGAGGCTAGCGGGAGGAGGAAGGAACACCGGGGAGCTGTTTTTT.

On this clonotype itself: A much larger clonotype is one base distant, so this may be a read error. This chain connects TRBV2 to TRBJ2-5; no definite D call. The CDR3 is made up of 13 amino acids. Germline V lookup: CDR1 SNHLY, CDR2 FYNNEI. V was pared by 1 base and J by 5 bases, with 8 bases between. CDR3: CASSEGILETQYF. Written as DNA, the CDR3 is TGTGCCAGCAGTGAAGGGATACTGGAGACCCAGTACTTC.

For this clonotype: A junction boundary mismatches the germline segment, possibly from a read error. The rearrangement links TRBV9 to TRBJ1-2; D is undetermined. The CDR3 covers 14 residues. From germline, CDR1 is SGDLS and CDR2 YYNGEE. This chain's CDR3 is CASSGRERVYSYTF. CDR3 coding DNA: TGTGCCAGCAGCGGTAGGGAGAGGGTCTATAGCTACACCTTC. The variable domain in full, with the rest retrieved from reference TRBV9 and TRBJ1-2, is DSGVTQTPKHLITATGQRVTLRCSPRSGDLSVYWYQQSLDQGLQFLIQYYNGEERAKGNILERFSAQQFPDLHSELNLSSLELGDSALYFCASSGRERVYSYTFGSGTRLTVV.

The chain is built from TRBV25-1 and TRBJ2-5; no definite D call. The CDR3 is 15 residues long. Germline CDR1 reads MGHDK; CDR2 reads SYGVNS. V was cut by 4 bases and J by 2 bases, with 14 bases left in between. CDR3 sequence: CASSATRAGQETQYF. The CDR3 nucleotides read TGTGCCAGCAGTGCTACCCGAGCCGGGCAAGAGACCCAGTACTTC. The variable domain in full, completed from reference TRBV25-1 and TRBJ2-5, reads EADIYQTPRYLVIGTGKKITLECSQTMGHDKMYWYQQDPGMELHLIHYSYGVNSTEKGDLSSESTVSRIRTEHFPLTLESARPSHTSQYLCASSATRAGQETQYFGPGTRLLVL.

This chain connects TRBV6-1 to TRBJ1-2; TRBD1 aligns across 8 bases. The CDR3 loop spans 14 amino acids. The V and J ends lost 6 bases and 3 bases, in that order; junction bases with no gene match: 6. Germline V CDR1 and CDR2: MNHNS, SASEGT. CDR3 residues: CASSSGGADYGYTF. Written as DNA, the CDR3 is TGTGCCAGCAGCTCAGGGGGCGCTGACTATGGCTACACCTTC.

Regarding this clonotype: The junction does not match germline at one end; this may be a read error. The chain combines TRBV7-9 with TRBJ1-1; 8 bases are a match to TRBD1. The CDR3 spans 15 residues. Germline lookup yields CDR1 SEHNR and CDR2 FQNEAQ (reference sequence). This CDR3 reads CASSLNRGIGTEAFF. Written as DNA, the CDR3 is TGCGCCAGCAGCTTAAACAGGGGGATAGGCACTGAAGCTTTCTTT.

This clonotype has just a few counts. The chain joins TRBV9 to TRBJ2-2; D is unclear. Germline-derived CDR1 and CDR2 are SGDLS and YYNGEE. This CDR3 region has 12 residues. The germline V and J ends were trimmed by 6 bases and 4 bases, with 7 bases remaining between them. The CDR3 bases are TGTGCCAGCAACTCCGGCACCGGGGAGCTGTTTTTT. Translating it yields CASNSGTGELFF. The full variable domain, in which reference TRBV9 and TRBJ2-2 provide the parts outside the CDR3, is DSGVTQTPKHLITATGQRVTLRCSPRSGDLSVYWYQQSLDQGLQFLIQYYNGEERAKGNILERFSAQQFPDLHSELNLSSLELGDSALYFCASNSGTGELFFGEGSRLTVL.